This T cell receptor beta chain was identified in a study of T cells in tuberculosis. Libraries were prepared by immunoSEQ multiplex PCR; TCRdb keeps only in-frame clonotypes and omits some of them. The table includes 60,000 or so clones, 81% detected once. Sorting used thawed, overnight-rested PBMC stained with anti-CD3, a viability dye and GMM-loaded CD1B tetramer. C32 glucose monomycolate from Rhodococcus equi was loaded onto the CD1B tetramers. Study-level findings and limits: Low-affinity CD1B-GMM tetramer-binding T cells may have been missed.

This TCR derives from an adult woman with latent tuberculosis. The sample taken for sequencing was CD1b-GMM tetramer-negative cells sorted from PBMCs.

The CDR3 reads CASATQVNTYEQYF. As DNA, the CDR3 is TGTGCCAGCGCGACACAGGTTAACACCTACGAGCAGTACTTC. The chain is built from TRBV6-1 and TRBJ2-7; TRBD1 might be the D (5 bases). The CDR3 spans 14 residues. V was cut by 8 bases and J by 2 bases, with 16 bases left in between. The germline CDR1 and CDR2 sequences are MNHNS and SASEGT.